This T cell receptor beta chain is from a study of T cell repertoires in cytomegalovirus infection. Study in general: Public TCR beta signatures marked donors with CMV infection and the matching HLA.

TCRdb re-analysed the reads in MiXCR, keeping a single row per CDR3 protein. The table shows 700,000 to 850,000 distinct CDR3 sequences, with less than 35% occurring only once. This CDR3 is built from 16 residues. After removal of 1 base from V and 6 bases from J, the junction contained 10 bases not matched to a gene. Looked up from germline, CDR1 is SGHDT and CDR2 is YYEEEE. Study-level results: Clonotype analysis showed dominance of the ex vivo response by HLA-C-restricted CMV-specific TCR beta clonotypes.

For this clonotype: Its cognate antigen is unknown.

This sequence was found in a human donor in good health (CMV status not recorded). Some clones in this sample may be carry-over from other donors' samples. The input for sequencing was cultured CD8+ T cells from PBMCs, taken from culture after CMV antigen stimulation. The chain links TRBV5-6 to TRBJ1-5, with 7 nucleotides matching TRBD1. The CDR3 spells CASSLMGTEYRQPQHF. Written as DNA, the CDR3 is TGTGCCAGCAGCTTGATGGGGACAGAGTATCGTCAGCCCCAGCATTTT.